Sequencing of this TCR beta chain was carried out in a study of shared clonotypes between healthy human individuals (TCRdb year 2020). Notes on the research overall: A couple of women and a few men aged 18 to 49 years were included in the cohort. Different laboratories and diverse techniques were used to prepare libraries and sequence TCR repertoires, to increase sequencing depth and limit assay-specific biases. The study deeply sequenced blood TCR repertoires of five healthy adults to estimate repertoire size and the extent of clonotype sharing between individuals. Per donor, leukapheresis produced somewhere between about 0.8 and 9 billion PBMCs. For each donor, CD4 naive and CD4 memory were each run on three plates, CD8 naive on two plates, and CD8 memory on one plate.

General conclusions and limits of the study: Rarefaction of sorted-subset datasets indicated incomplete sequencing despite the large sequencing depth. Estimated clonotype richness was generally larger for naive than for memory subsets. Clonotypes shared by all four sorted-subset donors showed higher generation probabilities than non-shared clonotypes. Based on pairwise subsampling, the degree of clonotype sharing among donors was expected to be affected by sequencing depth. Sampling was limited to blood, and TCR repertoires in tissue likely differ from TCR repertoires in blood. Because the study included only a small number of donors, the genetic and exposure-history diversity represented was limited. Across a handful of donors, around 5% of naive CD4, 3.5% of naive CD8, approximately 2.5% of memory CD4, and around 0.4% of memory CD8 clonotypes were shared.

Trimmed from V: 5 bases; trimmed from J: 4 bases; junction bases lacking a gene match: 7. Looking up the germline V gene yields CDR1 SGDLS and CDR2 YYNGEE. The CDR3, from cysteine to phenylalanine, totals 15 residues. CDR3 DNA is the only sequence kept; it has 45 bases, read in frame from the first base. CD8 naive samples consisted of CD45RO-negative cells that were positively selected for CCR7, yielding a CD45RA+CCR7+ population without TemRA cells. The donors were healthy, HIV-negative adults who had no recently reported acute infections or vaccinations. Every donor was a Caucasian adult living in Nashville, Tennessee, USA. Blood was obtained by leukapheresis, after which PBMCs were separated by Ficoll-Histopaque density gradient centrifugation and cryopreserved in liquid nitrogen vapor phase. Analytical flow cytometry was used to check the purity and quantity of each magnetically sorted T cell population. From each sorted fraction, genomic DNA was isolated and quantified by UV absorbance on a Nanodrop 2000c.

TCR CDR3 regions were amplified from genomic DNA by multiplex PCR using the deep immunoSEQ assay. Genomic DNA extracted from each cell subset was distributed evenly over all wells of several immunoSEQ 96-well plates, and each plate served as one replicate. Each replicate PCR for sorted subsets received around 200 ng genomic DNA, equal to about 30,000 T cell genomes. Purified libraries were measured with a Qubit 3.0 fluorometer, size-checked on a Bioanalyzer 2100, and measured again with the KAPA Library Quantification kit. Each immunoSEQ 96-well plate was sequenced on its own single-read 150-cycle Illumina NextSeq 550 flow cell. Turning to the authors' computational methods: The immunoSEQ output contained only junctional sequences without quality scores, so filtering could not match that applied to full-length reads. To assign V/J genes and CDR3, sequences were annotated against IMGT germline references using PyIR, a Python wrapper for IgBLAST v1.9. Reads were removed for weak V/J assignments (E-value above 1e-6), missing CDR3, stop codons, out-of-frame junctions, or ambiguous translated residues. V3J clonotypes were defined as sequences sharing an identical inferred V gene, J gene, and CDR3 amino acid sequence. The percentage overlap between two repertoires was calculated by dividing the number of shared unique clonotypes by the size of the smaller repertoire. Richness of each repertoire was evaluated using RTK rarefaction, the Chao1 estimator, and Recon v2.1 estimates of unobserved clonotypes. OLGA was used to compute generation probabilities for all TCRbeta clonotypes that the gDNA method yielded from a handful of donors. TCRdb limited this immuneACCESS table to in-frame rearrangements with V and J called. A share of clones is missing; checked studies link under half to unresolved V genes, and the rest is unexplained. Clone size and the V and J calls come from that table; the DNA yielded D and trimming. The sample table records 2 million to 2.5 million clones; roughly 94% of these occur just once. Together, the top ten hold 0.85% to 1.2% of the sample.

Regarding this clone: No antigen is known for it. No base quality values were provided; no much bigger clone lies one nucleotide off.

The chain uses TRBV9 and TRBJ2-3; 10 bases in the junction line up with TRBD2. The source is a man between 18 and 35 years old in good health. The specimen sequenced was naive CD8+ T cells sorted from blood. The cell subset or site tag for this specimen amounts to: CD45RA+CCR7+. The CDR3 protein: CASSTLAGESDTQYF. The sequenced DNA is TGTGCCAGCAGTACCCTAGCGGGGGAGTCAGATACGCAGTATTTT.